This entry lists 20 T cell receptor beta chains sequenced from one sample in a study of blood T cell repertoires in COVID-19. Profiling relied on immunoSEQ multiplex PCR, and the TCRdb table lists in-frame clones only, not all of them. The repertoire holds 150,000 to 200,000 clones, with roughly four fifths as singletons. The sequenced sample consisted of peripheral blood. These receptors all come from a woman at least 80 years old with acute or convalescent COVID-19.

The chain combines TRBV7-9 with TRBJ2-2, with D perhaps matching TRBD2 (6 bases). V shed 7 bases and J shed 7 bases, with 16 bases lying between them. The CDR3 totals 14 residues. Per the germline V gene, CDR1 is SEHNR and CDR2 is FQNEAQ (reference sequence). CDR3 bases: TGTGCCAGCATGAGGGACTTAGAGGGCGGGGAGCTGTTTTTT. Protein product: CASMRDLEGGELFF.

The chain uses TRBV7-2 and TRBJ2-7, with D possibly being TRBD2 (5 bases). Trimming removed 4 bases at V and 5 bases at J, with 12 bases between. This CDR3 contains 13 residues. The germline V gene has CDR1 SGHTA and CDR2 FQGNSA. The CDR3 DNA follows: TGTGCCAGCAGCTCGCTTCCCGGGGACGAGCAGTACTTC. Its translation is CASSSLPGDEQYF.

V is TRBV18 and J is TRBJ1-3; the D gene is possibly TRBD1 (6 bases). The CDR3 totals 15 residues. Trimming pared 3 bases from V and 2 bases from J, leaving 11 bases between. CDR1 is KGHSH, CDR2 LQKENI, per germline. CDR3 amino acids: CASSPTHRAGNTIYF. The CDR3 DNA is TGTGCCAGCTCACCGACTCACAGGGCTGGAAACACCATATATTTT.

The chain has TRBV5-1 and TRBJ2-3; possible D gene TRBD2, 6 bases. Germline loops: CDR1 SGHRS, CDR2 YFSETQ. Trimming stripped 0 bases from V and 1 base from J, with 12 bases between. The CDR3 runs to 16 residues. CDR3 in DNA: TGCGCCAGCAGCTTGGGGATGGGGGGTCGCACAGATACGCAGTATTTT. This sequence encodes CASSLGMGGRTDTQYF.

The chain carries TRBV7-3 and TRBJ2-1; 7 bases align to TRBD1. J gave up 4 bases and V 5 bases, and 5 bases lay outside the gene matches. This CDR3 comprises 14 residues. Germline loops: CDR1 SGHTA, CDR2 FQGTGA. The CDR3 DNA reads TGTGCCAGCAGCCGCGCGACAGGGTACAATGAGCAGTTCTTC. Translating it yields CASSRATGYNEQFF.

The rearrangement uses TRBV7-2 and TRBJ1-6; D is perhaps TRBD1 (5 bases). Trimming stripped 5 bases from V and 5 bases from J, with 10 bases between. CDR3 size: 14 residues. Germline V CDR1 and CDR2: SGHTA, FQGNSA. CDR3 in amino acids: CASSPDSNNSPLHF. The CDR3 DNA is TGTGCCAGCAGCCCCGACAGCAATAATTCACCCCTCCACTTT. Supplemented by reference TRBV7-2 and TRBJ1-6, the full variable domain reads GAGVSQSPSNKVTEKGKDVELRCDPISGHTALYWYRQSLGQGLEFLIYFQGNSAPDKSGLPSDRFSAERTGGSVSTLTIQRTQQEDSAVYLCASSPDSNNSPLHFGNGTRLTVT.

Comments on this clone: Distinct nucleotide sequences in the sample also encode this CDR3. The rearrangement joins TRBV28 to TRBJ2-5, with 8 bases fitting TRBD1. After removal of 5 bases from V and 4 bases from J, the junction contained 3 bases not matched to a gene. CDR1 and CDR2 from the germline V gene are MDHEN and SYDVKM. This CDR3 is built from 13 residues. CDR3 sequence: CASSPGTGETQYF. CDR3 sequence (DNA): TGTGCCAGCAGTCCAGGGACAGGAGAGACCCAGTACTTC.

The chain carries TRBV7-2 and TRBJ1-3; D gene ambiguous. Trimming took 0 bases from V and 0 from J, leaving 6 bases between them. Germline lookup yields CDR1 SGHTA and CDR2 FQGNSA. The CDR3 is made up of 15 amino acids. The CDR3 spells CASSLADFSGNTIYF. Written as DNA, the CDR3 is TGTGCCAGCAGCTTAGCAGACTTCTCTGGAAACACCATATATTTT.

This chain joins TRBV7-3 and TRBJ2-1; tentatively, D is TRBD2 (5 bases). The V end was cut by 5 bases, the J end by 6 bases, with 17 bases between. The CDR3 is 15 amino acids. The germline V gene has CDR1 SGHTA and CDR2 FQGTGA. The chain's CDR3 is CASSPRRSSPNEQFF. CDR3 bases: TGTGCCAGCAGCCCCCGTCGGTCTAGCCCCAATGAGCAGTTCTTC.

A remark on this clone: The junction does not match germline at one end; this may be a read error. This chain connects TRBV7-7 to TRBJ2-2, with 7 bases fitting TRBD1. Germline V gives CDR1 SSHAT, CDR2 FNYEAQ (reference sequence). The CDR3 runs 17 residues. The CDR3 DNA reads as TGTGCTAGCAGCTTAAACCCCGTAGGGGGCAATACCGGGGAGCTGTTTTTT. This encodes CASSLNPVGGNTGELFF.

The chain carries TRBV10-2 and TRBJ1-4; D may be TRBD1 (6 bases). CDR1 is WSHSY, CDR2 SAAADI, per germline. The length of the CDR3 is 13 residues. Trimming took 4 bases from V and 8 from J, leaving 11 bases between them. Written as DNA, the CDR3 is TGCGCCAGCAGTGTCAGGGGACGCGAAAAACTGTTTTTT. Its translation: CASSVRGREKLFF.

The J gene is TRBJ1-6, the V gene TRBV19; TRBD1 might be the D (5 bases). With 5 bases removed from V and 3 bases from J, the gap between germline ends came to 11 bases. This CDR3 region has 15 residues. CDR1 is LNHDA, CDR2 SQIVND, per germline (reference sequence). The CDR3 here is CASSLGGVYNSPLHF. The CDR3 nucleotides are TGTGCCAGTAGTCTCGGAGGGGTCTATAATTCACCCCTCCACTTT.

The J gene is TRBJ2-3, the V gene TRBV30; TRBD1 aligns across 10 bases. V gave up 3 bases and J gave up 4 bases; unmatched junction bases: 7. The germline V gene has CDR1 GTSNPN and CDR2 SVGIG (reference sequence). The CDR3 sequence is 15 residues long. Written as DNA, the CDR3 is TGTGCCTGGAGCCAGGACAGGGGGATGTCAGATACGCAGTATTTT. Encoded protein: CAWSQDRGMSDTQYF.

The chain employs TRBV5-4 and TRBJ1-3, with a weak D call TRBD1 (6 bases). This CDR3 comprises 15 residues. The V end was cut by 0 bases, the J end by 2 bases, with 9 bases between. Germline-derived CDR1 and CDR2 are SGHNT and YYREEE (reference sequence). The CDR3 loop reads CASSLVGGAGNTIYF. Here the CDR3 DNA reads TGTGCCAGCAGCTTGGTAGGGGGGGCTGGAAACACCATATATTTT.

The chain employs TRBV19 and TRBJ2-2, with D possibly TRBD1 on 6 matching bases. Trimming shortened V by 7 bases and J by 8 bases, and 8 bases separated the two germline ends. Germline CDR1 is LNHDA and CDR2 is SQIVND (reference sequence). The CDR3 length is 11 residues. CDR3 residues: CASKGVGELFF. DNA for the CDR3: TGTGCCAGTAAGGGGGTGGGGGAGCTGTTTTTT.

The chain recombines TRBV27 with TRBJ2-7; 10 bases align to TRBD1. This CDR3 is 14 amino acids long. J gave up 2 bases and V 8 bases, and 6 bases lay outside the gene matches. CDR1 and CDR2 (germline): MNHEY, SMNVEV (reference sequence). The CDR3 DNA reads as TGTGCCAGCGGCACCGGACAGGGGGCCTACGAGCAGTACTTC. Its translation is CASGTGQGAYEQYF.

CDR3 sequence reads: CASSFTGKGYTF. The CDR3 region has the DNA TGTGCCAGCAGCTTCACAGGGAAAGGCTACACCTTC. The J gene is TRBJ1-2, the V gene TRBV7-9; a possible D gene is TRBD1 (6 bases). Germline lookup yields CDR1 SEHNR and CDR2 FQNEAQ (reference sequence). V lost 3 bases and J 8 bases, leaving 10 bases between the germline ends. This CDR3 comprises 12 residues.

The V and J genes are TRBV5-1 and TRBJ2-1; no firm D call. V was shortened by 4 bases and J by 2 bases, with 13 bases between the two germline ends. Germline values: CDR1 SGHRS, CDR2 YFSETQ. This CDR3 has 15 amino acids. The CDR3 sequence: CASSTLGHPYNEQFF. The CDR3, as DNA: TGCGCCAGCAGCACTTTGGGCCACCCCTACAATGAGCAGTTCTTC.

The J gene is TRBJ2-7, the V gene TRBV10-3; maybe TRBD1 (6 bases). V was trimmed by 6 bases and J by 7 bases, leaving 22 bases between them. This CDR3 is built from 15 residues. Germline V CDR1 and CDR2: ENHRY, SYGVKD. DNA of the CDR3: TGTGCCATCAGCCCACAGGGTACGGGACCTTATGAGCAGTACTTC. It encodes CAISPQGTGPYEQYF.

The chain joins TRBV12-3 or TRBV12-4 to TRBJ1-2, with TRBD1 as a possible D gene (5 bases). V dropped 2 bases and J dropped 7 bases, with 11 bases sitting between them. The CDR3 is 13 amino acids. CDR3 protein: CASSLQGSPGYTF. The CDR3 region has the DNA TGTGCCAGCAGTTTACAGGGAAGCCCTGGCTACACCTTC.